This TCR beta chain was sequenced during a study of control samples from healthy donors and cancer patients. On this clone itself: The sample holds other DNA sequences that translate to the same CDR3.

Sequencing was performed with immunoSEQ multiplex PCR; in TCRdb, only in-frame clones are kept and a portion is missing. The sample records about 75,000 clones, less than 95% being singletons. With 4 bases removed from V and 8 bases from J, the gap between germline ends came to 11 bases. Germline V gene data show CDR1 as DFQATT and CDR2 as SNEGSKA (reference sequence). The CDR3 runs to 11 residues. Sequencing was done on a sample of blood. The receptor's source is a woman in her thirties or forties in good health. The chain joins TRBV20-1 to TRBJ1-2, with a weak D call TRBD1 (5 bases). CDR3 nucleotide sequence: TGCAGTGCTATAGACCCAGGGGGCTACACCTTC. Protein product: CSAIDPGGYTF.